The subject of this entry is one TCR beta chain. The treatment here: therapeutic diphenylcyclopropenone sensitization with weekly scalp DPC. Donation of samples came from alopecia patients who were 18 to 70 years old and suitable for DPC. Library preparation tagged each individual cDNA molecule with a unique molecular identifier. TCRdb used MiXCR to reprocess the reads, holding one entry per CDR3 protein. The sample yields roughly 2,500 distinct CDR3 sequences, around 50% seen once. The source of the sample is a study of human T cells and chemical hapten exposure. Per the germline V gene, CDR1 is SGHNT and CDR2 is YYREEE (reference sequence). The CDR3 is 15 residues long. V lost 5 bases to trimming and J lost 2 bases; unmatched junction nucleotides: 10.

Sequences were derived from whole blood, sampled before DPC sensitization or 2, 6, or about 24 weeks after (not recorded which). This TCR derives from an adult with alopecia areata. Some clones in this sample may be carry-over from other donors' samples. This table probably holds off-target reads from a library built for another chain. This chain connects TRBV5-4 to TRBJ2-7; 7 bases line up with TRBD2. CDR3 residues: CASSHSGLSTYEQYF. CDR3 sequence (DNA): TGTGCCAGCAGTCACTCGGGACTATCCACCTACGAGCAGTACTTC.